Detailed here is one TCR beta chain. Its target is not known. This record belongs to a study of T cell responses to AZD1222 COVID-19 vaccine. The CDR3 sequence is 12 residues long. Germline-derived CDR1 and CDR2 are MDHEN and SYDVKM. The trim removed 6 bases at V and 6 bases at J, leaving 2 bases unmatched. Study results and limitations: Reportedly, nearly half the spike-specific TCRs target unmutated variant regions.

Assay used: immunoSEQ multiplex PCR; TCRdb lists only in-frame clones, some missing. The profile shows fewer than 300,000 clones, approximately 95% of them singletons. V and J are TRBV28 and TRBJ2-4, with 7 bases matching TRBD2. Sequencing was performed on peripheral blood, taken on day 0 of AZD1222 vaccination. This clonotype was obtained from an adult in good health. The CDR3 nucleotides read TGTGCCAGCAGATCTAGCGGAAACATTCAGTACTTC. It yields the protein CASRSSGNIQYF.